The 25 T cell receptor beta chains presented below share a single source sample, sequenced in a study of lymphopenia after photon versus proton radiotherapy. Sequencing was performed with immunoSEQ multiplex PCR; in TCRdb, only in-frame clones are kept and a portion is missing. The sample records about 29,000 clones, 87% being singletons. The starting material was peripheral blood, obtained from a patient treated with proton-based radiotherapy. The source is a woman aged 55-70 years with cholangiocarcinoma. Some clones in this sample may be carry-over from other donors' samples.

This clone has only a few counts. The chain recombines TRBV6-5 with TRBJ1-3; TRBD1 aligns across 8 bases. Per the germline V gene, CDR1 is MNHEY and CDR2 is SVGAGI. V was pared by 10 bases and J by 0 bases, with 5 bases of the junction left unmatched. The CDR3 runs to 14 residues. The CDR3 DNA is TGTGCCACCAAACAGGGGGGCTCTGGAAACACCATATATTTT. It yields the protein CATKQGGSGNTIYF.

This clone has a handful of counts. V and J are TRBV19 and TRBJ2-1, with 11 positions matching TRBD1. Unmatched junction bases numbered 6, after V lost 4 bases and J lost 7 bases. The CDR3 has 15 amino acids. Germline V gene lookup returns CDR1 LNHDA and CDR2 SQIVND (reference sequence). The CDR3 loop reads CASSTDRGPRNEQFF. CDR3 in DNA: TGTGCCAGTAGTACGGACAGGGGGCCGAGAAATGAGCAGTTCTTC.

The genes are TRBV10-3 and TRBJ2-5; 7 bases map to TRBD1. Germline V gene lookup returns CDR1 ENHRY and CDR2 SYGVKD. Trimming cost V 3 bases and J 4 bases; bases outside gene matches: 8. The CDR3 has 15 amino acids. The CDR3 is CAISEKGAYSETQYF. The CDR3 bases are TGTGCCATCAGTGAAAAGGGGGCTTATTCAGAGACCCAGTACTTC.

CDR3 nucleotides: TGTGCCAGCAGAGCCGGGACAGGGGCAGGCGAGCAGTACTTC. It encodes CASRAGTGAGEQYF. The J gene is TRBJ2-7, the V gene TRBV2, with TRBD1 identical over 10 bases. There are 14 residues in the CDR3. J lost 6 bases, V lost 6 bases, and 8 bases had no gene match. Germline CDR1 reads SNHLY; CDR2 reads FYNNEI.

The genes are TRBV30 and TRBJ1-2; TRBD1 matches 10 bases. CDR1 is GTSNPN, CDR2 SVGIG, per germline (reference sequence). The trim removed 0 bases at V and 7 bases at J, leaving 11 bases unmatched. The CDR3 runs 16 residues. CDR3 DNA sequence: TGTGCCTGGAGTGTACTGGGGGACAGGGGATGGGGTGGCTACACCTTC. As protein: CAWSVLGDRGWGGYTF.

The chain couples TRBV6-6 to TRBJ2-5; no definite D call. Deletions cut 0 bases from V and 5 bases from J, with 13 bases between. CDR1 MNHNY and CDR2 SVGAGI come from the germline V gene (reference sequence). CDR3 length: 15 amino acids. Here the CDR3 reads CASSYSQVGFETQYF. The CDR3 nucleotides read TGTGCCAGCAGTTACTCGCAGGTGGGGTTTGAGACCCAGTACTTC.

This clone was observed a handful of times. The chain uses TRBV6-8 and TRBJ2-7, with TRBD2 matching over 10 bases. The CDR3 extends over 18 amino acids. Germline CDR1 and CDR2: MNHGY and SAAAGT. Trimming took 5 bases from V and 4 from J; bases not matched to a gene: 17. CDR3 nucleotides: TGTGCCAGCAGTACCCCGGGACTAGCGAAAGGGGTGGGATACGAGCAGTACTTC. Translating it yields CASSTPGLAKGVGYEQYF.

V and J are TRBV7-3 and TRBJ1-2, with 10 bases aligning to TRBD1. CDR1 is SGHTA and CDR2 is FQGTGA in the germline V gene. The CDR3 is made up of 15 amino acids. With 4 bases clipped from V and 7 bases from J, the junction kept 9 bases outside the gene matches. CDR3 sequence reads: CASSYSTGGVIGYTF. The CDR3 DNA reads as TGTGCCAGCAGCTATTCGACAGGGGGCGTGATTGGCTACACCTTC.

This clone was observed a single time. The chain employs TRBV11-2 and TRBJ1-3; 7 bases are a match to TRBD1. This CDR3 spans 12 amino acids. Germline loops: CDR1 SGHAT, CDR2 FQNNGV. Trimming took 5 bases from V and 8 from J; bases not matched to a gene: 3. The CDR3 sequence is CASSRQGYTIYF. The DNA for the CDR3 is TGTGCCAGCAGCCGACAGGGTTACACCATATATTTT.

The genes are TRBV18 and TRBJ1-6, with D perhaps TRBD1 (5 bases). The CDR3 is 14 amino acids. V was pared by 3 bases and J by 9 bases, with 12 bases between. Germline CDR1 KGHSH, CDR2 LQKENI. The CDR3 reads CASSPAGLTSPLHF. Here the CDR3 DNA reads TGTGCCAGCTCACCTGCAGGGCTCACTTCACCCCTCCACTTT.

This chain links TRBV18 with TRBJ1-6; TRBD1 agrees at 8 bases. The CDR3 is 13 amino acids. J lost 8 bases, V lost 6 bases, and 3 bases had no gene match. Germline loops: CDR1 KGHSH, CDR2 LQKENI. This CDR3 is CASSGTGDSPLHF. The CDR3 coding sequence is TGTGCCAGCTCGGGGACAGGAGATTCACCCCTCCACTTT.

Only one count was recorded for this clone. The chain has TRBV18 and TRBJ1-4; D possibly corresponds to TRBD1 (5 bases). The V gene lost 4 bases and the J gene lost 0 bases, with 9 bases spanning the gap. The CDR3 runs 15 residues. Germline assignment: CDR1 KGHSH and CDR2 LQKENI. CDR3 coding DNA: TGTGCCAGCTCACGGTTGACAGCAACTAATGAAAAACTGTTTTTT. This encodes CASSRLTATNEKLFF.

The chain joins TRBV19 to TRBJ1-2, with D unclear. The CDR3 contains 13 residues. Per germline, CDR1 LNHDA and CDR2 SQIVND (reference sequence). V lost 5 bases and J 4 bases, leaving 11 bases between the germline ends. The CDR3, as DNA: TGTGCCAGTAGTCCCCCGGGATCCTATGGCTACACCTTC. It encodes CASSPPGSYGYTF. The full variable domain, in which reference TRBV19 and TRBJ1-2 provide the parts outside the CDR3, is DGGITQSPKYLFRKEGQNVTLSCEQNLNHDAMYWYRQDPGQGLRLIYYSQIVNDFQKGDIAEGYSVSREKKESFPLTVTSAQKNPTAFYLCASSPPGSYGYTFGSGTRLTVV.

This clone appeared once. Written as DNA, the CDR3 is TGTGCCAGCAGTCGCCTTCTTGTAGCGGGAGGGTCTGGGCAGTTCTTC. Translating it yields CASSRLLVAGGSGQFF. This chain links TRBV2 with TRBJ2-1; 11 positions match TRBD2. This CDR3 has 16 amino acids. CDR1 and CDR2 from the germline V gene are SNHLY and FYNNEI. Trimming took 5 bases from V and 12 from J; bases not matched to a gene: 15.

The chain couples TRBV6-5 to TRBJ2-1; 7 bases match TRBD2. The V and J ends lost 2 bases and 9 bases, in that order; junction bases with no gene match: 10. Looked up from germline, CDR1 is MNHEY and CDR2 is SVGAGI. The CDR3 runs to 15 residues. The DNA for the CDR3 is TGTGCCAGCAGTTACCGGGGCGGGAGTCTGAGTGAGCAGTTCTTC. Translating gives CASSYRGGSLSEQFF.

This chain joins TRBV11-2 and TRBJ1-1; D remains ambiguous. The CDR3 totals 13 residues. The V end was cut by 3 bases, the J end by 3 bases, with 8 bases between. The germline V gene has CDR1 SGHAT and CDR2 FQNNGV. The CDR3 protein is CASSLATYTEAFF. The CDR3, as DNA: TGTGCCAGCAGCTTGGCCACATACACTGAAGCTTTCTTT.

The V call is TRBV6-1, the J call TRBJ2-6; maybe TRBD2 (5 bases). Germline CDR1 is MNHNS and CDR2 is SASEGT. The length of the CDR3 is 16 residues. Trimming cost V 4 bases and J 1 base, with 11 bases left between them. The CDR3, as DNA: TGTGCCAGCAGTGCCCGGTGGAGGTCTGGGGCCAACGTCCTGACTTTC. This encodes CASSARWRSGANVLTF.

The rearrangement links TRBV7-8 to TRBJ2-7, with 12 bases fitting TRBD2. V trimming: 3 bases; J trimming: 5 bases; junction bases outside the gene matches: 8. In germline, CDR1 is SGHVS, CDR2 FQNEAQ. The CDR3 runs 16 residues. CDR3 sequence: CASSLASGRANNEQYF. As DNA, the CDR3 is TGTGCCAGCAGCTTGGCTAGCGGGAGGGCCAATAACGAGCAGTACTTC.

Only a few counts were recorded for this clone. The V and J genes are TRBV10-1 and TRBJ1-6, with D maybe TRBD1 (6 bases). The V and J ends lost 4 bases and 8 bases respectively, with 9 bases between them. CDR1 and CDR2 from the germline V gene are WNHNN and SYGVQD (reference sequence). This CDR3 is built from 13 residues. The CDR3 here is CASSGTDYSPLHF. The CDR3 bases are TGCGCCAGCAGTGGGACAGATTATTCACCCCTCCACTTT.

This clone was observed once. The chain recombines TRBV12-2 with TRBJ2-6. TRBV12-2 is classified as a pseudogene. The CDR3 has 17 residues. CDR3 sequence reads: CASRIPTTQSRANVLTF. CDR3 in DNA: TGTGCAAGTCGCATACCTACCACACAAAGTCGGGCCAACGTCCTGACTTTC.

This chain links TRBV5-8 with TRBJ2-5, with TRBD1 as a possible D gene (5 bases). The J call may be in error: the DNA end matches TRBJ2-7 better. The CDR3 extends over 13 amino acids. The V gene's germline CDR1 is SGHTS and CDR2 YDEGEE. CDR3 sequence reads: CASRRASRGEQYF. CDR3 DNA: TGTGCCAGCAGACGGGCCTCTAGGGGCGAGCAGTACTTC.

The genes are TRBV15 and TRBJ2-4; 14 bases agree with TRBD2. CDR1 is LNHNV and CDR2 is YYDKDF in the germline V gene (reference sequence). The CDR3 is made up of 20 amino acids. V shed 0 bases, J shed 0 bases, and the junction held 7 bases outside the gene matches. Here the CDR3 reads CATSRDKTSGRAAAKNIQYF. CDR3 coding DNA: TGTGCCACCAGCAGAGATAAGACTAGCGGGAGGGCCGCAGCCAAAAACATTCAGTACTTC.

The chain carries TRBV11-1 and TRBJ2-5, with TRBD1 identical over 8 bases. This CDR3 spans 16 amino acids. The J segment lost 1 base and the V segment lost 3 bases, leaving 7 bases of the junction unmatched. Germline V gene lookup returns CDR1 SGHAT and CDR2 FQDESV (reference sequence). In nucleotides, the CDR3 is TGTGCCAGCAGCTTTAGGGGGACAGGCTTCCAAGAGACCCAGTACTTC. Translation gives CASSFRGTGFQETQYF.

The chain recombines TRBV5-4 with TRBJ2-2; a possible D gene is TRBD2 (5 bases). The CDR3 has 18 residues. The V gene lost 4 bases and the J gene lost 6 bases, with 25 bases spanning the gap. The germline V gene encodes CDR1 SGHNT and CDR2 YYREEE (reference sequence). The CDR3 region is CASSQLIGSEGLAGELFF. The CDR3 bases are TGTGCCAGCAGCCAATTAATCGGAAGTGAGGGCTTGGCCGGGGAGCTGTTTTTT.

The V and J genes are TRBV5-4 and TRBJ1-6; D not certain. With 4 bases removed from V and 5 bases from J, the gap between germline ends came to 16 bases. This CDR3 has 16 amino acids. The V gene's germline CDR1 is SGHNT and CDR2 YYREEE (reference sequence). CDR3 region: CASSPRVLGDNSPLHF. The DNA of the CDR3 is TGTGCCAGCAGCCCCCGGGTCCTTGGAGATAATTCACCCCTCCACTTT.